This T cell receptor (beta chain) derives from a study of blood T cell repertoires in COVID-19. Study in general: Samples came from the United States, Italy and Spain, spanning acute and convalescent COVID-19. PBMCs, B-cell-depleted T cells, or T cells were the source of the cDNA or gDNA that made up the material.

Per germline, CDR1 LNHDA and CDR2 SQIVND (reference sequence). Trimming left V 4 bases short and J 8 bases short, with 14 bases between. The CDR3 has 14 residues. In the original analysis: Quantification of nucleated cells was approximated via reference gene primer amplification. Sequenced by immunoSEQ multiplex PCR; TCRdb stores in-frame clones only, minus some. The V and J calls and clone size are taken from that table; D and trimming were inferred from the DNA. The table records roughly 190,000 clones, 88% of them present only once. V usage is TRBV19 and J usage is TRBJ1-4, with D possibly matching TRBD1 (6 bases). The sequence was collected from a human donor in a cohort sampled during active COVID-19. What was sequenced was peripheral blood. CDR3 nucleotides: TGTGCCAGTAGTAGGGGGGGCGCGAACGAAAAACTGTTTTTT. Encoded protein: CASSRGGANEKLFF.